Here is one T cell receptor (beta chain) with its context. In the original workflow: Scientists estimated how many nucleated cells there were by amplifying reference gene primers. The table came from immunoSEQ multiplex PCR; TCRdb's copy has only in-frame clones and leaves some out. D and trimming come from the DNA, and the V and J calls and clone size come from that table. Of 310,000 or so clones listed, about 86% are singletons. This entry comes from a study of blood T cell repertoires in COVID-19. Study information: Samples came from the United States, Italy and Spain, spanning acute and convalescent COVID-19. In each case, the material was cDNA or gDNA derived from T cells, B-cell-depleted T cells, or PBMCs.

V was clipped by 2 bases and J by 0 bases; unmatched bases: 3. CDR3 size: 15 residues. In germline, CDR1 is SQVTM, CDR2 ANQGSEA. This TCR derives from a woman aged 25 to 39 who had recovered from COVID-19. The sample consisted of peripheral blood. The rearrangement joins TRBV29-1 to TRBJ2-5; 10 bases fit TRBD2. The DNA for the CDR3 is TGCAGCGTTGAATGTAGCGGGAGGTACCAAGAGACCCAGTACTTC. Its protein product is CSVECSGRYQETQYF. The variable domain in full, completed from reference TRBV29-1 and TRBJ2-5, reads SAVISQKPSRDICQRGTSLTIQCQVDSQVTMMFWYRQQPGQSLTLIATANQGSEATYESGFVIDKFPISRPNLTFSTLTVSNMSPEDSSIYLCSVECSGRYQETQYFGPGTRLLVL.